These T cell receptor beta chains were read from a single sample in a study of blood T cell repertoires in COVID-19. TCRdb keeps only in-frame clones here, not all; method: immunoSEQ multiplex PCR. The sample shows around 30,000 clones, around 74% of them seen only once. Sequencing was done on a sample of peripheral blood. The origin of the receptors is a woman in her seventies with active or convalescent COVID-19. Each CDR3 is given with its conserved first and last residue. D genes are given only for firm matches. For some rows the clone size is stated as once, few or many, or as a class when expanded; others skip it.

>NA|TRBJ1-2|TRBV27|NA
CASSRGGANYGYTF
TGTGCCAGCAGTCGCGGGGGGGCAAACTATGGCTACACCTTC
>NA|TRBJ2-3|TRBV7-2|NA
CASSLEEVGPSTDTQYF
TGTGCCAGCAGCTTAGAAGAGGTGGGGCCGAGCACAGATACGCAGTATTTT
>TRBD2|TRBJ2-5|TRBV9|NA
CASSVEGLASQETQYF
TGTGCCAGCAGCGTAGAGGGACTAGCGTCCCAAGAGACCCAGTACTTC
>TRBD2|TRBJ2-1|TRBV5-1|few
CASSVTSGGRYEQFF
TGCGCCAGCAGCGTAACTAGCGGGGGAAGGTATGAGCAGTTCTTC
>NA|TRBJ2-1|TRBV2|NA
CASSEARPPADEQFF
TGTGCCAGCAGTGAAGCTCGACCCCCGGCGGATGAGCAGTTCTTC
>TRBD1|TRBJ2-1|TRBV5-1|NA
CASSSRDRGGNEQFF
TGCGCCAGCAGCTCCCGGGACAGGGGAGGCAATGAGCAGTTCTTC
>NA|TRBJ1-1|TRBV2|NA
CASSEFLTNTEAFF
TGTGCCAGCAGTGAATTCCTAACGAACACTGAAGCTTTCTTT
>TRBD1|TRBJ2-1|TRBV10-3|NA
CAIRRDRDSYNEQFF
TGTGCCATCAGGAGGGACAGGGACTCCTACAATGAGCAGTTCTTC
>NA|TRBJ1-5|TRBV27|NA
CASSLMRENQPQHF
TGTGCCAGCAGTTTAATGAGAGAAAATCAGCCCCAGCATTTT
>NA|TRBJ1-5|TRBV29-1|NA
CSVEESGGNQPQHF
TGCAGCGTTGAAGAGTCAGGGGGCAATCAGCCCCAGCATTTT
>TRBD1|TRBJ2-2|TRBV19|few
CASSMSGTGGTGELFF
TGTGCCAGTAGTATGTCCGGGACAGGGGGCACCGGGGAGCTGTTTTTT
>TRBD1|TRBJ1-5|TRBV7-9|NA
CASSRRQGLQPQHF
TGTGCCAGCAGCCGACGACAGGGGTTACAGCCCCAGCATTTT
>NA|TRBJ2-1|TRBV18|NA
CASSLGGSSYNEQFF
TGTGCCAGCTCACTCGGAGGGAGCTCCTACAATGAGCAGTTCTTC
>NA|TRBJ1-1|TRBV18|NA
CASSPPTRNTEAFF
TGTGCCAGCTCACCTCCGACACGAAACACTGAAGCTTTCTTT
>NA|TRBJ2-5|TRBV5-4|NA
CASSLMERRYQETQYF
TGTGCCAGCAGCTTAATGGAGCGGAGGTACCAAGAGACCCAGTACTTC
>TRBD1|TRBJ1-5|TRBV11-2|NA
CASSDRVANQPQHF
TGTGCCAGCAGCGACAGGGTTGCAAATCAGCCCCAGCATTTT
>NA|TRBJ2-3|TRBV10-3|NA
CATGGADTQYF
TGTGCCACCGGCGGAGCAGATACGCAGTATTTT
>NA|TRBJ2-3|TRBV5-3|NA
CARSLASVWGDTQYF
TGTGCCAGAAGCTTGGCTAGCGTCTGGGGTGATACGCAGTATTTT
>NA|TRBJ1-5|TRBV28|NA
CASSEGGSSQPQHF
TGTGCCAGCAGTGAGGGGGGGAGCAGTCAGCCCCAGCATTTT
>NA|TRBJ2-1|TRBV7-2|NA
CASSLGQGWGNEQFF
TGTGCCAGCAGCTTAGGGCAGGGGTGGGGGAATGAGCAGTTCTTC
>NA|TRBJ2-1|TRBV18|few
CASSPLEEQFF
TGTGCCAGCTCACCGCTCGAGGAGCAGTTCTTC
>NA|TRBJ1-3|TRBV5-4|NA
CASSTGTWLSGNTIYF
TGTGCCAGCAGCACCGGGACATGGCTCTCTGGAAACACCATATATTTT
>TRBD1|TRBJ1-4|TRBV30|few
CAWNPRGLHEKLFF
TGTGCCTGGAACCCCAGGGGGCTTCATGAAAAACTGTTTTTT
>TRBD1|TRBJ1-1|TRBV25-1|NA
CASVKAGGTEAFF
TGTGCCAGCGTGAAGGCAGGGGGCACTGAAGCTTTCTTT
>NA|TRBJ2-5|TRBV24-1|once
CATSEGARGLGETQYF
TGTGCCACCAGTGAGGGGGCGCGAGGTTTAGGGGAGACCCAGTACTTC
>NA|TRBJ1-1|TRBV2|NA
CASIQWELGTEAFF
TGTGCCAGCATTCAGTGGGAGCTGGGGACTGAAGCTTTCTTT
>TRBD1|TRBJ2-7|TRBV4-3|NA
CASSPGTGAYEQYF
TGCGCCAGCAGCCCAGGGACAGGGGCCTACGAGCAGTACTTC
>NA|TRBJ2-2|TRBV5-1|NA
CASTIKQETATGELFF
TGCGCCAGCACGATAAAACAAGAGACTGCCACCGGGGAGCTGTTTTTT
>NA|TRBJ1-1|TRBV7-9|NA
CASSLGGLNTEAFF
TGTGCCAGCAGCTTAGGGGGGCTGAACACTGAAGCTTTCTTT
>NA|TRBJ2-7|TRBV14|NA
CASSQVPVHEQYF
TGTGCCAGCAGCCAAGTACCGGTCCACGAGCAGTACTTC
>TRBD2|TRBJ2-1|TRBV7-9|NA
CASSLGVGGPENEQFF
TGTGCCAGCAGCTTAGGAGTGGGAGGGCCCGAGAATGAGCAGTTCTTC